This T cell receptor beta chain was recorded in a study of kidney transplant recipient with SARS-CoV-2 infection. Germline V lookup: CDR1 LGHDT, CDR2 YNNKEL (reference sequence). V was cut by 5 bases and J by 4 bases, with 23 bases left in between. The CDR3 is 17 residues long. TCRdb reprocessed the reads via MiXCR and lists one record per CDR3 protein. Of 200,000 to 300,000 distinct CDR3 sequences in the sample, under 30% are singletons; the top ten hold about 7%. This clonotype was seen many times. The receptor's source is a male patient aged 25-45 years who had COVID-19 and was a kidney transplant recipient. Among the T cells, some may be from the graft donor. The sequencing used a blood sample, collected at baseline and on roughly day 110 from a kidney transplant recipient. The chain combines TRBV3-1 with TRBJ1-2, with D unclear. In DNA form, the CDR3 reads TGTGCCAGCAGCTGGAACTGCACCCTTCGAAAGACCTATGGCTACACCTTC. Translated, it gives CASSWNCTLRKTYGYTF.